This T cell receptor beta chain was obtained from a study of Graves' ophthalmopathy and Graves' hyperthyroidism. As for this clonotype: Its antigen is as yet unknown. This may arise from a read error, as a much more abundant clone is one base away.

Trimming removed 0 bases from V and 2 bases from J, with 14 bases in between. Germline CDR1 reads SGHTA; CDR2 reads FQGNSA. The CDR3 is 17 amino acids. Whole-study results and caveats: Cross-validated, the 13-signature model showed 87.88%/81.08% sensitivity/specificity, and 80%/75% in the test set. Predictions made by the model for ophthalmopathy progression reached under 71% sensitivity and less than 80% specificity.

The TCR beta CDR3 regions underwent amplification from RNA transcripts. The first-round RT-PCR employed HTBI primers together with the Qiagen OneStep RT-PCR kit. A multiplex PCR was then performed as the second round. A single record per CDR3 protein comes from TCRdb applying MiXCR to the multiplex PCR reads. The repertoire has hundreds of thousands of distinct CDR3 sequences, under 50% of them found once; the top ten carry more than 3%. The chain recombines TRBV7-2 with TRBJ1-3; TRBD1 is a possible D gene (5 bases). This TCR derives from an adult man with Graves' ophthalmopathy. Sequenced: peripheral blood. Here the CDR3 DNA reads TGTGCCAGCAGCTTAGCCCGGACACTACTCCCTGGAAACACCATATATTTT. It yields the protein CASSLARTLLPGNTIYF.